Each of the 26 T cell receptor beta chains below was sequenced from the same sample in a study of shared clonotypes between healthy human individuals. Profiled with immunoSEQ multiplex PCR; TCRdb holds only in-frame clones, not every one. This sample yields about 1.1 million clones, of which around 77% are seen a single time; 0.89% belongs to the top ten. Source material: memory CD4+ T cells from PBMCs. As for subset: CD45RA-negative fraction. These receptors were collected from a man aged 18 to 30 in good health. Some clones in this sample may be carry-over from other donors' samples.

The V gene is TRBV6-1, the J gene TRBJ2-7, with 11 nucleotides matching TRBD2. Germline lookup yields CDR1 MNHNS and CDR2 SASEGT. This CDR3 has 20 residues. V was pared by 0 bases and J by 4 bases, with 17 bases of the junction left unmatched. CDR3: CASSEASRTSGSRASYEQYF. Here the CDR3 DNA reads TGTGCCAGCAGTGAAGCGTCCCGTACTAGCGGGAGTCGGGCGTCGTACGAGCAGTACTTC.

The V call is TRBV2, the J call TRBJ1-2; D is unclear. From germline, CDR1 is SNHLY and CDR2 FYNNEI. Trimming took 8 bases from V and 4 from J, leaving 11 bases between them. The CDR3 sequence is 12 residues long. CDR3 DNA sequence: TGTGCCAGCGGGGAAGAAGCCTATGGCTACACCTTC. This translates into CASGEEAYGYTF.

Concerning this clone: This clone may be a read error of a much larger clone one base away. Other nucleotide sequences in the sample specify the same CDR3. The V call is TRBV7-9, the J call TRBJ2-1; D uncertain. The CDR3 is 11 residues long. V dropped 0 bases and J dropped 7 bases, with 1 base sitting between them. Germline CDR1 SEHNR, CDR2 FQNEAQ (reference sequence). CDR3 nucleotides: TGTGCCAGCAGCTTAGCAAATGAGCAGTTCTTC. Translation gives CASSLANEQFF.

Here the CDR3 reads CASKTLYNEQFF. The CDR3 nucleotides are TGTGCCAGCAAGACACTGTACAATGAGCAGTTCTTC. J is TRBJ2-1 and V is TRBV6-5; D unclear. The CDR3 is 12 amino acids. The V end was cut by 7 bases, the J end by 4 bases, with 8 bases between. Germline CDR1 reads MNHEY; CDR2 reads SVGAGI.

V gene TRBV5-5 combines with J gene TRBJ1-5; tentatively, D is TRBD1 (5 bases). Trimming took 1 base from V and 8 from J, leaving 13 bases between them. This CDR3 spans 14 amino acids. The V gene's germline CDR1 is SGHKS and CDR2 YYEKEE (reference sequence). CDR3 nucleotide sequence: TGTGCCAGCAGCTTGAATTGGGGGAGGGAGCCCCAGCATTTT. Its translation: CASSLNWGREPQHF.

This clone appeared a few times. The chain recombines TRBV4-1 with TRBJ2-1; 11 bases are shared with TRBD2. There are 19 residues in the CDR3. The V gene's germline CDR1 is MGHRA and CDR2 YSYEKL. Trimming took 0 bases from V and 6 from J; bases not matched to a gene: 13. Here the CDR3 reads CASSQDTRSGRAFVNEQFF. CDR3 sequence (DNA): TGCGCCAGCAGCCAAGATACCCGTAGCGGGAGGGCCTTCGTCAATGAGCAGTTCTTC.

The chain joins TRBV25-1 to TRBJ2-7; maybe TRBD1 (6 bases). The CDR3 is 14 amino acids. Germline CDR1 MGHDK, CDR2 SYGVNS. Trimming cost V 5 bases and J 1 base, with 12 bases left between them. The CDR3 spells CASSKQGPSYEQYF. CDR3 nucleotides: TGTGCCAGCAGTAAACAGGGCCCGTCCTACGAGCAGTACTTC.

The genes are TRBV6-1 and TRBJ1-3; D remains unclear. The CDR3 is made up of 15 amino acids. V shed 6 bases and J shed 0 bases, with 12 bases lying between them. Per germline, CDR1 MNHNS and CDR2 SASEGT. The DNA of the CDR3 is TGTGCCAGCAGGGGAGATCGTTACTCTGGAAACACCATATATTTT. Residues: CASRGDRYSGNTIYF.

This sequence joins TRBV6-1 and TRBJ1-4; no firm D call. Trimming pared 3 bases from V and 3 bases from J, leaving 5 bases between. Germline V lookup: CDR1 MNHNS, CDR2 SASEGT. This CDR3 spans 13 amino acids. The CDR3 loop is CASSDGSNEKLFF. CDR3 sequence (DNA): TGTGCCAGCAGTGATGGGTCTAATGAAAAACTGTTTTTT.

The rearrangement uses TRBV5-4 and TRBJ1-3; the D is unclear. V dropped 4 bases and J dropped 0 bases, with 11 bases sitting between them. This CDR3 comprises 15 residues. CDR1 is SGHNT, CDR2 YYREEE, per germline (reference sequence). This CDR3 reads CASSPGLSSGNTIYF. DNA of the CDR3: TGTGCCAGCAGCCCTGGCTTGAGCTCTGGAAACACCATATATTTT. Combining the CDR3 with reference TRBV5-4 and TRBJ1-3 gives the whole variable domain ETGVTQSPTHLIKTRGQQVTLRCSSQSGHNTVSWYQQALGQGPQFIFQYYREEENGRGNFPPRFSGLQFPNYSSELNVNALELDDSALYLCASSPGLSSGNTIYFGEGSWLTVV.

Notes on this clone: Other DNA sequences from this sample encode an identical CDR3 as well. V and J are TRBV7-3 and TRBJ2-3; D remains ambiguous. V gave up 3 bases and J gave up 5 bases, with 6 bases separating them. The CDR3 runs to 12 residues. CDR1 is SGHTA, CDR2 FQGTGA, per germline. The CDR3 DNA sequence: TGTGCCAGCAGCTTGATGGGAGATACGCAGTATTTT. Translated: CASSLMGDTQYF.

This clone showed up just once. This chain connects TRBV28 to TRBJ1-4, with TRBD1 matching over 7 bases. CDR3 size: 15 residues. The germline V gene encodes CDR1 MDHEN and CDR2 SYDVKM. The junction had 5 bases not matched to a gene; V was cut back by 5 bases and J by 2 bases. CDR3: CASSPPGQTNEKLFF. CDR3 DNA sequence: TGTGCCAGCAGTCCTCCGGGACAGACTAATGAAAAACTGTTTTTT.

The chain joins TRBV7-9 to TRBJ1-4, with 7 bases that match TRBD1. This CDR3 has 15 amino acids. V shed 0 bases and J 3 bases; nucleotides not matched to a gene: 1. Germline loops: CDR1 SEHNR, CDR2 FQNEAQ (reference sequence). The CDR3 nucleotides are TGTGCCAGCAGCTTAGCACAGGGGTCTAATGAAAAACTGTTTTTT. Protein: CASSLAQGSNEKLFF.

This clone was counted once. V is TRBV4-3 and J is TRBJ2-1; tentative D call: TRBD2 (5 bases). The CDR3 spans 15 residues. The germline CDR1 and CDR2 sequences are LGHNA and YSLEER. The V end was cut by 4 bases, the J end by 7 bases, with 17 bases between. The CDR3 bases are TGCGCCAGCAGCCTCTGGACCGGACTTGGGAATGAGCAGTTCTTC. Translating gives CASSLWTGLGNEQFF.

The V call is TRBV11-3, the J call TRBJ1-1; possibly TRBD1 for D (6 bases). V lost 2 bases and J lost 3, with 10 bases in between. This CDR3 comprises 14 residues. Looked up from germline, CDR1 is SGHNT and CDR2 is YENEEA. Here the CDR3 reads CASSLRSGDTEAFF. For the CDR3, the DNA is TGTGCCAGCAGCTTACGGTCAGGGGACACTGAAGCTTTCTTT.

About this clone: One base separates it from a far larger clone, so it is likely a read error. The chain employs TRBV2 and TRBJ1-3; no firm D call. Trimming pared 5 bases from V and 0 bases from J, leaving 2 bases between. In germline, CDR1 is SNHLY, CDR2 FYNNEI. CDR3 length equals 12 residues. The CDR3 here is CASSYSGNTIYF. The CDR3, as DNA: TGTGCCAGCAGTTACTCTGGAAACACCATATATTTT.

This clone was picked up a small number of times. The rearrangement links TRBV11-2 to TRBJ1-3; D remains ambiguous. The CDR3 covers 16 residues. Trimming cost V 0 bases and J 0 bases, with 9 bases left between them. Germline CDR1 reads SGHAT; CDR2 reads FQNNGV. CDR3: CASSLDRPGSGNTIYF. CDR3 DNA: TGTGCCAGCAGCTTAGACAGGCCCGGCTCTGGAAACACCATATATTTT.

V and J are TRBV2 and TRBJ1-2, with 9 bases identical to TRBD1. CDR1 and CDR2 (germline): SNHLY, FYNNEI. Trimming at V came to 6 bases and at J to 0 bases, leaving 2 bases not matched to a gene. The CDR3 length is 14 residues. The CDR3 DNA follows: TGTGCCAGCAGCGGGACAGGGCCTAACTATGGCTACACCTTC. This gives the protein CASSGTGPNYGYTF.

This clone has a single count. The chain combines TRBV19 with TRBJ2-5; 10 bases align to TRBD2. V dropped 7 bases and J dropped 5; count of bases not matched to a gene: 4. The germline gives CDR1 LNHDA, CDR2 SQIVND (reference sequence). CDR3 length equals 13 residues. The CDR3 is CASKREGLETQYF. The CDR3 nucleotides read TGTGCCAGTAAGCGGGAGGGCCTGGAGACCCAGTACTTC.

CDR3 protein: CSASQGLKKYF. The CDR3, as DNA: TGCAGTGCTAGTCAGGGGCTAAAAAAGTACTTC. J is TRBJ2-4 and V is TRBV20-1; D possibly corresponds to TRBD1 (6 bases). The V end lost 3 bases, the J end lost 14 bases, and 14 bases lay between the germline ends. The CDR3 contains 11 residues. CDR1 is DFQATT and CDR2 is SNEGSKA in the germline V gene (reference sequence).

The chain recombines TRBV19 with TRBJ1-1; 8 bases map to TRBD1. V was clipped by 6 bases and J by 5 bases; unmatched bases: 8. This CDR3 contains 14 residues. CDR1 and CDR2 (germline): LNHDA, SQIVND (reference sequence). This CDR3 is CASRMTGVRTEAFF. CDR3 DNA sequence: TGTGCCAGTAGGATGACAGGGGTAAGGACTGAAGCTTTCTTT.

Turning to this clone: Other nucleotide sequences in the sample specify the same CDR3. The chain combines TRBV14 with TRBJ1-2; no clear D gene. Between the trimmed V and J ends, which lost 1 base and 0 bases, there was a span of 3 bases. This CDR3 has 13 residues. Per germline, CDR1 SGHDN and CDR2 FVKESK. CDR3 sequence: CASSQAANYGYTF. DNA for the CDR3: TGTGCCAGCAGCCAAGCAGCTAACTATGGCTACACCTTC.

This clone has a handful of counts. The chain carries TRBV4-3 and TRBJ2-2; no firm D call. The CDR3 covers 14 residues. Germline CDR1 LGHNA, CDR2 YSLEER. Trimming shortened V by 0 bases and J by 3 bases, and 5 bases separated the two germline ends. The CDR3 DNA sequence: TGCGCCAGCAGCCAAGAGGTACACACCGGGGAGCTGTTTTTT. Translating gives CASSQEVHTGELFF.

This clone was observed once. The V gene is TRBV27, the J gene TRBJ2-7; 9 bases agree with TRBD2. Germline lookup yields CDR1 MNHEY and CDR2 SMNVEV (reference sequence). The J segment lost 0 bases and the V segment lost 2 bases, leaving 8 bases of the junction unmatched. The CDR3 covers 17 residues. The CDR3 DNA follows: TGTGCCAGCAGTTTAATGACGACTAGCGGTATCTCCTACGAGCAGTACTTC. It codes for CASSLMTTSGISYEQYF.

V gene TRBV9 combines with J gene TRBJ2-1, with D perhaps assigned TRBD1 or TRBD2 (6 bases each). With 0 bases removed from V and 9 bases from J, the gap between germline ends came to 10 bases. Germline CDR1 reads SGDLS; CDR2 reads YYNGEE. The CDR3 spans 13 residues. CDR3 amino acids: CASSVAGAGEQFF. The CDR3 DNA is TGTGCCAGCAGCGTAGCGGGGGCGGGTGAGCAGTTCTTC.

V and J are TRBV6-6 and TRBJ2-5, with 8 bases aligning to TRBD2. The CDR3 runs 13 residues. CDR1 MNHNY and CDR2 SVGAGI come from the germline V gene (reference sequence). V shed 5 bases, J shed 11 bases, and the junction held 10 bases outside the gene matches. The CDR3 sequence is CASSPGLVGPQYF. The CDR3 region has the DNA TGTGCCAGCAGTCCGGGACTAGTGGGGCCTCAGTACTTC.